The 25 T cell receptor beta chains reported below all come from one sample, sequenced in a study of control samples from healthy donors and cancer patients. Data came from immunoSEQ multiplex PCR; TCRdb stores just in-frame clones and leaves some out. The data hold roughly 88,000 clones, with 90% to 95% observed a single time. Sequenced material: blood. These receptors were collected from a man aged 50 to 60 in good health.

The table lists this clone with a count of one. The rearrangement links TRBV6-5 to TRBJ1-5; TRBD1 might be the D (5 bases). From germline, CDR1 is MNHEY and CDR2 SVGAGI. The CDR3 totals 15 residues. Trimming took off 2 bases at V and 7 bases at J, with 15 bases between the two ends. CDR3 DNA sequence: TGTGCCAGCAGTTACCCCGGGTTCTCAGGGCAGCCCCAGCATTTT. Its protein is CASSYPGFSGQPQHF.

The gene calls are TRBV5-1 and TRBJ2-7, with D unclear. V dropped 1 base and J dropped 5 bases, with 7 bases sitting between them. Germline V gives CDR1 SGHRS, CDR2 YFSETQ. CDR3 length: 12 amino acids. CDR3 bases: TGCGCCAGCAGCTTGCGTAGAGACGAGCAGTACTTC. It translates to CASSLRRDEQYF.

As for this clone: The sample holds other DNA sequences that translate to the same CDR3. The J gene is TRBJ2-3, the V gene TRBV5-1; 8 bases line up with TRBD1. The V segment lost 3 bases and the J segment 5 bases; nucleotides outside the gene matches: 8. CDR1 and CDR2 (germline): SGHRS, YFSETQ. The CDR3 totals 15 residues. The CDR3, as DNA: TGCGCCAGCAGCTGGGGCAGGGGGCGAGAAGATACGCAGTATTTT. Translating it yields CASSWGRGREDTQYF.

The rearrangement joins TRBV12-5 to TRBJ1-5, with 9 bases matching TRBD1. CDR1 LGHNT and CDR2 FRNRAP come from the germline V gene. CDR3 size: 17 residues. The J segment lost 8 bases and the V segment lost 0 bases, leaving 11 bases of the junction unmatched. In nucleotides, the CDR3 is TGTGCTAGTGGTTTGGTACCAAAGGGACAGGGAATTGAGCCCCAGCATTTT. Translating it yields CASGLVPKGQGIEPQHF.

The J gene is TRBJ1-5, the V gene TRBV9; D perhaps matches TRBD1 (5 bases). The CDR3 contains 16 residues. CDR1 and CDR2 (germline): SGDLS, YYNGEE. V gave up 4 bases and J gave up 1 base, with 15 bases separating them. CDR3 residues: CASSSGRPGSNQPQHF. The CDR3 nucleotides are TGTGCCAGCAGCTCGGGACGGCCGGGGAGCAATCAGCCCCAGCATTTT.

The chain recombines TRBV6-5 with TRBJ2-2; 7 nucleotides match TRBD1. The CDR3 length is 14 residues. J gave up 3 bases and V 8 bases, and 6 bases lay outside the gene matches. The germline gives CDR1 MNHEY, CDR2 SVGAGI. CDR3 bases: TGTGCCAGCGAATCAGGGGGATACACCGGGGAGCTGTTTTTT. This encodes CASESGGYTGELFF.

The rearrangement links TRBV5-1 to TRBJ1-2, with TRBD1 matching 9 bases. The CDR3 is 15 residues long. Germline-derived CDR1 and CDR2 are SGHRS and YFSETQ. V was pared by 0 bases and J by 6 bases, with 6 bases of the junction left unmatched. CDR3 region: CASSLEVRDRDGYTF. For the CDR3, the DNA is TGCGCCAGCAGCTTGGAGGTCCGGGACAGGGATGGCTACACCTTC.

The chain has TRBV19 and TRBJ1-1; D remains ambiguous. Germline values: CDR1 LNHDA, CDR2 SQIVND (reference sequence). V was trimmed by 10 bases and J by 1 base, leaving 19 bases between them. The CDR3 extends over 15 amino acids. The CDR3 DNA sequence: TGTGCCACCGAGCACCGGGTCAGAGCGAACACTGAAGCTTTCTTT. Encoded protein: CATEHRVRANTEAFF.

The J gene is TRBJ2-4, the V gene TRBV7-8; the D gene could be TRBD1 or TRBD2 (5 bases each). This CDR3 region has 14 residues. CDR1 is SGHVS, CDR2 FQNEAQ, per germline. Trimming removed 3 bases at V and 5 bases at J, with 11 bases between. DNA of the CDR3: TGTGCCAGCAGCTTCCGGGGACGAGAAAACATTCAGTACTTC. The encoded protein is CASSFRGRENIQYF.

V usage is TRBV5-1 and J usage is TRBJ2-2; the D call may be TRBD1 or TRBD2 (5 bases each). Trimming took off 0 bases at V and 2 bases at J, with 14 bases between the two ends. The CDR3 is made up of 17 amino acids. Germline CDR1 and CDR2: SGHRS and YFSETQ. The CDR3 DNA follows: TGCGCCAGCAGCTTGGCCCCAATTGGGGGTAACACCGGGGAGCTGTTTTTT. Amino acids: CASSLAPIGGNTGELFF.

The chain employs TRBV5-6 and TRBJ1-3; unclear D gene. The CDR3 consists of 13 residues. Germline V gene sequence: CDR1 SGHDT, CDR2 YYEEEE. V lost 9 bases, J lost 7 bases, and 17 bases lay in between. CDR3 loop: CATKVYLTNTIYF. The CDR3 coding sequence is TGTGCCACTAAGGTCTACCTTACGAACACCATATATTTT.

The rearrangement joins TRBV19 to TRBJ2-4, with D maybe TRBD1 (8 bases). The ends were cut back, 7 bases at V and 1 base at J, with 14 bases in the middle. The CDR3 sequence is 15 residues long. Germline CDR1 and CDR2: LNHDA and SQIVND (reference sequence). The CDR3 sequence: CASTYRGGAKNIQYF. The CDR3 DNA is TGTGCCAGTACCTACAGGGGGGGTGCCAAAAACATTCAGTACTTC.

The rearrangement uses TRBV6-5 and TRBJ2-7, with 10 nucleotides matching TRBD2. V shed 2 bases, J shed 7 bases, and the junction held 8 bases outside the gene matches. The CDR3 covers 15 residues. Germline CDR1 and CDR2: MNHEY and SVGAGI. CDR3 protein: CASSYRASGGSEQYF. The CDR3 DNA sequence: TGTGCCAGCAGTTACCGGGCTAGCGGGGGATCAGAGCAGTACTTC.

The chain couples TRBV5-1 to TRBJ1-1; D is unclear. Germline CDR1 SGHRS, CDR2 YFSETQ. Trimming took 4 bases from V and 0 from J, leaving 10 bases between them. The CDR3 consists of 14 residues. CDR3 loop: CASSNPSVNTEAFF. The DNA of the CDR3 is TGCGCCAGCAGCAATCCCTCCGTGAACACTGAAGCTTTCTTT.

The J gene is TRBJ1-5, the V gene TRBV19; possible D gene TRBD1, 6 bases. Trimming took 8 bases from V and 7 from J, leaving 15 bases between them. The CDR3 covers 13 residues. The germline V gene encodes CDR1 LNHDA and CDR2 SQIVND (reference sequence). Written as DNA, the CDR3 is TGTGCCAGTGCCGCGGGGGCAAGACAGCCCCAGCATTTT. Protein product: CASAAGARQPQHF.

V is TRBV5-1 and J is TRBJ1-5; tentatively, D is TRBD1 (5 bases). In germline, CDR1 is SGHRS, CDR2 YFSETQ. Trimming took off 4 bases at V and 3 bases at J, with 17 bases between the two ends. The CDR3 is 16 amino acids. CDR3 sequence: CASSLDEVGDNQPQHF. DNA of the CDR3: TGCGCCAGCAGCCTTGACGAGGTAGGGGACAATCAGCCCCAGCATTTT.

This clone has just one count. DNA of the CDR3: TGTGCCAGCAGCCAAGCCTGGGGGGCTAGGACTGAAGCTTTCTTT. Protein sequence: CASSQAWGARTEAFF. The chain couples TRBV3-1 (or the pseudogene TRBV3-2) to TRBJ1-1, with D possibly TRBD1 on 6 matching bases. Germline V gene lookup returns CDR1 LGHDT and CDR2 YNNKEL (reference sequence). The CDR3 covers 15 residues. The V and J ends lost 1 base and 5 bases respectively, with 14 bases between them.

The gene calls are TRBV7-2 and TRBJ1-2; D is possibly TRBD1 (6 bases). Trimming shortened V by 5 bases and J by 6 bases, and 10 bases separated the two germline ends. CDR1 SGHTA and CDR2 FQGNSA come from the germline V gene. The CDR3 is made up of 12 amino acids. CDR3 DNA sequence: TGTGCCAGCAGCCGCAGGACAGATGGCTACACCTTC. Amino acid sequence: CASSRRTDGYTF.

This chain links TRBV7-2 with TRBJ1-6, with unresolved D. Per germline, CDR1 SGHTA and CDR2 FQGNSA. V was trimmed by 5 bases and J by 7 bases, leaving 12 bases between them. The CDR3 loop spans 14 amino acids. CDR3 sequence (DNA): TGTGCCAGCAGCCTTGTTATGGGGAATTCACCCCTCCACTTT. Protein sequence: CASSLVMGNSPLHF.

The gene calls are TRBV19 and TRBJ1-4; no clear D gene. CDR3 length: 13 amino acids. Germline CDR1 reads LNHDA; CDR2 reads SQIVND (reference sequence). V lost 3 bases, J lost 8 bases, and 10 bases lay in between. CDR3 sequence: CASSIWTEEKLFF. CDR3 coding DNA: TGTGCCAGTAGTATCTGGACTGAGGAAAAACTGTTTTTT.

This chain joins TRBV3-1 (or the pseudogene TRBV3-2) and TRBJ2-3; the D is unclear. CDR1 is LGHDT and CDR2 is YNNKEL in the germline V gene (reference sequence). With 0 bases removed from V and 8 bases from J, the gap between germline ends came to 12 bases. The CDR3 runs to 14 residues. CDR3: CASSQDPAQLTQYF. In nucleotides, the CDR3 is TGTGCCAGCAGCCAAGACCCCGCGCAGCTTACGCAGTATTTT.

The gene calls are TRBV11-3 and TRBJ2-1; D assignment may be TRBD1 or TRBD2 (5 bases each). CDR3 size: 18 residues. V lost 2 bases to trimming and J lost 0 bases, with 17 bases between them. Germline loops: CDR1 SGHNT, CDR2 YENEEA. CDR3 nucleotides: TGTGCCAGCAGCTTAAGGGCGGGCCAGGGTAGCTCCTACAATGAGCAGTTCTTC. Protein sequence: CASSLRAGQGSSYNEQFF.

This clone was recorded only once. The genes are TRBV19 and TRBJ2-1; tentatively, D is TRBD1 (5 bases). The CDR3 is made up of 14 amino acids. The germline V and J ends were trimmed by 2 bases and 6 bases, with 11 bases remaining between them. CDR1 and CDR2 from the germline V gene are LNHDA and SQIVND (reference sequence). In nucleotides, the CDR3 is TGTGCCAGTAGTATATGGCAGGGTGGCAATGAGCAGTTCTTC. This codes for CASSIWQGGNEQFF.

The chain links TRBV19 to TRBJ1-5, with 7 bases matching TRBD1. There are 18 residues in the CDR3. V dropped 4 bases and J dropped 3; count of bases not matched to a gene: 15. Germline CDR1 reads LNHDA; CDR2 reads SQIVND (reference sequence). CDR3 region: CASSSRATGTDINQPQHF. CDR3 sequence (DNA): TGTGCCAGTAGTAGTAGGGCAACCGGGACAGATATCAATCAGCCCCAGCATTTT.

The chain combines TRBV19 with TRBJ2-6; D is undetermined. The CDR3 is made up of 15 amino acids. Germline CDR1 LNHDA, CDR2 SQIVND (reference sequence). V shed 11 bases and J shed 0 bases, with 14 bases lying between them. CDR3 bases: TGTGCCTCCCGGGCCGTCAGCTCTGGGGCCAACGTCCTGACTTTC. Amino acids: CASRAVSSGANVLTF.